Listed below are T cell receptor beta chains from one sample, sequenced in a study of CD8+ T cells in alopecia areata. Data came from immunoSEQ multiplex PCR; TCRdb stores just in-frame clones and leaves some out. The table lists under 150,000 clones, around four fifths of them singletons. The sample in question was CD8+ T cells sorted from blood, obtained at week 4, from a patient treated with tofacitinib. The receptor source for this set is a human donor with alopecia areata. Each CDR3 is given without its conserved first and last residue. Fields, in order: CDR3 length, V gene, D gene, CDR3 protein. The D gene is left open where the match is weak.

13,TRBV15,.,ATSRLSGGGETQY
13,TRBV6-5,.,ASSLPGAGDTEAF
10,TRBV4-3,.,ASSPLGGEQY
9,TRBV19,.,ASKRGGELF
13,TRBV29-1,TRBD1,SVGRLTGTSYEQY
12,TRBV6-6,TRBD1,ATLGQGAGETQY
13,TRBV7-9,TRBD2,ASSWGLAASYEQY
10,TRBV25-1,.,ASSAGSSVVD
12,TRBV29-1,TRBD1,SVVQGARADTQY
10,TRBV7-9,TRBD1,ADRQGAYRYT
11,TRBV6-5,.,ASSYSQNSPLH